Listed below are T cell receptor beta chains from one sample, sequenced in a study of blood T cell repertoires in COVID-19. Profiling relied on immunoSEQ multiplex PCR, and the TCRdb table lists in-frame clones only, not all of them. The sample consists of about 250,000 clones, approximately 85% of them appearing once. Material: peripheral blood. Source of these receptors: a man in his fifties or sixties with acute or convalescent COVID-19. Each CDR3 is given with its conserved first and last residue. D genes are given only for firm matches. A clone size is listed for some rows: how often the clone was seen (once, few, many), or a class if it is expanded.

D,size,length,J,V,CDR3,DNA
NA,NA,13,TRBJ2-7,TRBV2,CASSGERPYEQYF,TGTGCCAGCAGTGGGGAGCGACCCTACGAGCAGTACTTC
NA,NA,14,TRBJ2-5,TRBV19,CASSIGSLSETQYF,TGTGCCAGTAGTATTGGGAGCCTGTCGGAGACCCAGTACTTC
NA,NA,15,TRBJ2-1,TRBV7-6,CASSLDPSSYNEQFF,TGTGCCAGCAGCTTAGATCCTAGCAGCTACAATGAGCAGTTCTTC
NA,NA,12,TRBJ1-5,TRBV19,CASREGNQPQHF,TGTGCCAGTCGGGAGGGTAATCAGCCCCAGCATTTT
TRBD2,NA,14,TRBJ2-7,TRBV10-2,CASIGLAATYEQYF,TGCGCCAGCATTGGACTAGCGGCCACCTACGAGCAGTACTTC
TRBD2,NA,16,TRBJ2-7,TRBV3-1/TRBV3-2,CASSGLAGLPSYEQYF,TGTGCCAGCAGCGGCTTGGCGGGACTACCCTCCTACGAGCAGTACTTC
NA,once,14,TRBJ2-7,TRBV5-5,CASTGGGGSYEQYF,TGTGCCAGCACCGGAGGGGGGGGCTCCTACGAGCAGTACTTC
NA,NA,15,TRBJ2-7,TRBV21-1,CASSKAGTEIYEQYF,TGTGCCAGCAGCAAAGCAGGGACAGAAATCTACGAGCAGTACTTC
NA,NA,13,TRBJ1-2,TRBV6-1,CASSHVRGYGYTF,TGTGCCAGCAGTCATGTAAGGGGCTATGGCTACACCTTC
TRBD1,once,15,TRBJ2-7,TRBV19,CASSIPSTGTYEQYF,TGTGCCAGTAGTATCCCCTCGACAGGGACCTACGAGCAGTACTTC
TRBD1,NA,14,TRBJ1-3,TRBV25-1,CASSFPGQANTIYF,TGTGCCAGCAGTTTTCCGGGACAGGCAAACACCATATATTTT
NA,NA,15,TRBJ2-7,TRBV4-1,CASSVRAGASYEQYF,TGCGCCAGCAGCGTTAGGGCAGGGGCTTCCTACGAGCAGTACTTC
TRBD1,NA,20,TRBJ1-4,TRBV5-1,CASSLAARGPVKRTNEKLFF,TGCGCCAGCAGCTTGGCCGCCAGGGGGCCCGTCAAGCGGACTAATGAAAAACTGTTTTTT
NA,few,16,TRBJ2-1,TRBV18,CASSPSLAPMGNEQFF,TGTGCCAGCTCACCAAGTCTAGCGCCCATGGGGAATGAGCAGTTCTTC
NA,NA,13,TRBJ2-2,TRBV6-4,CASSGEITGELFF,TGTGCCAGCAGTGGAGAGATCACCGGGGAGCTGTTTTTT
NA,NA,16,TRBJ1-6,TRBV5-1,CASSLDPSSYNSPLHF,TGCGCCAGCAGCCTAGACCCTTCCTCCTATAATTCACCCCTCCACTTT
NA,NA,16,TRBJ1-6,TRBV15,CATSPRAGGYNSPLHF,TGTGCCACCAGCCCGAGGGCAGGTGGATATAATTCACCCCTCCACTTT
NA,NA,16,TRBJ2-7,TRBV6-5,CASSYSTGQPTYEQYF,TGTGCCAGCAGTTACTCGACAGGCCAGCCTACCTACGAGCAGTACTTC
NA,NA,14,TRBJ1-4,TRBV6-6,CASSPRDTSEKLFF,TGTGCCAGCAGTCCTCGGGACACATCTGAAAAACTGTTTTTT
NA,NA,15,TRBJ2-1,TRBV5-1,CASSLVSGRLNEQFF,TGCGCCAGCAGCTTGGTTTCGGGAAGGCTGAATGAGCAGTTCTTC
TRBD1,NA,17,TRBJ1-2,TRBV7-8,CASSLQGAGAGLYGYTF,TGTGCCAGCAGCTTACAGGGGGCTGGAGCGGGGCTATATGGCTACACCTTC
NA,once,16,TRBJ2-1,TRBV20-1,CSASLSGSGDYNEQFF,TGCAGTGCTAGTCTTTCGGGGTCAGGGGACTACAATGAGCAGTTCTTC
TRBD2,NA,15,TRBJ2-7,TRBV5-1,CASSLFASGSYEQYF,TGCGCCAGCAGCTTGTTCGCTAGCGGGAGCTACGAGCAGTACTTC
TRBD1,NA,17,TRBJ1-3,TRBV3-1/TRBV3-2,CASSQRAEGAFGNTIYF,TGTGCCAGCAGCCAGCGTGCGGAGGGGGCGTTCGGAAACACCATATATTTT
NA,NA,13,TRBJ1-2,TRBV6-5,CAIPRGQYFGYTF,TGTGCCATCCCCCGAGGGCAGTACTTTGGCTACACCTTC
TRBD1,NA,13,TRBJ2-2,TRBV27,CASSLTGPGELFF,TGTGCCAGCAGCCTGACAGGGCCCGGGGAGCTGTTTTTT
NA,NA,13,TRBJ2-5,TRBV9,CASSVGAQETQYF,TGTGCCAGCAGCGTAGGGGCCCAAGAGACCCAGTACTTC
TRBD1,NA,14,TRBJ1-5,TRBV19,CASVGDRGNQPQHF,TGTGCCAGTGTCGGGGACAGGGGCAATCAGCCCCAGCATTTT
TRBD1,NA,13,TRBJ1-2,TRBV4-1,CASSLNGDRDSYF,TGCGCCAGCAGCCTAAATGGAGACCGGGACAGCTACTTC
TRBD1,NA,15,TRBJ1-5,TRBV2,CASSEEVQGGQPQHF,TGTGCCAGCAGTGAAGAAGTACAGGGGGGCCAGCCCCAGCATTTT